Presented here are 30 T cell receptor beta chains from one specimen sequenced in a study of blood T cell repertoires in COVID-19. Generated by immunoSEQ multiplex PCR, the TCRdb table keeps only in-frame clones and is missing some. The sample has around 280,000 clones, 87% seen once. The sample was peripheral blood. The receptors stem from a woman aged 50 to 65 who had recovered from COVID-19.

Note on this clone: Other DNA variants within this sample encode the same CDR3. CDR3 residues: CSAPGGYTF. The CDR3 coding sequence is TGCAGTGCACCAGGGGGCTACACCTTC. The chain employs TRBV20-1 and TRBJ1-2; a possible D gene is TRBD1 (5 bases). CDR3 length: 9 amino acids. The germline V gene encodes CDR1 DFQATT and CDR2 SNEGSKA (reference sequence). The V end was cut by 6 bases, the J end by 8 bases, with 7 bases between.

J is TRBJ1-2 and V is TRBV18; D is perhaps TRBD1 (5 bases). The V and J ends lost 2 bases and 2 bases respectively, with 6 bases between them. Germline-derived CDR1 and CDR2 are KGHSH and LQKENI. The CDR3 is 13 residues long. CDR3 protein: CASSPGGNYGYTF. CDR3 DNA sequence: TGTGCCAGCTCACCAGGGGGGAACTATGGCTACACCTTC.

The V and J genes are TRBV9 and TRBJ1-1, with a tentative D call TRBD1 (5 bases). From germline, CDR1 is SGDLS and CDR2 YYNGEE. This CDR3 has 11 residues. V gave up 7 bases and J gave up 4 bases, with 8 bases separating them. CDR3 nucleotide sequence: TGTGCCAGCGGAAGGGGCACTGAAGCTTTCTTT. This sequence encodes CASGRGTEAFF.

This clone has a single count. V and J are TRBV10-3 and TRBJ2-7; D perhaps matches TRBD1 (6 bases). The CDR3 sequence is 16 residues long. Trimming shortened V by 3 bases and J by 2 bases, and 17 bases separated the two germline ends. Germline V lookup: CDR1 ENHRY, CDR2 SYGVKD. The CDR3 protein is CAISELGQLTTYEQYF. In DNA form, the CDR3 reads TGTGCCATCAGTGAACTGGGACAACTAACTACCTACGAGCAGTACTTC.

The genes are TRBV6-2 or TRBV6-3 and TRBJ1-5; D is uncertain. V gave up 2 bases and J gave up 4 bases, with 6 bases separating them. Germline CDR1 and CDR2: MNHEY and SVGEGT. CDR3 length equals 13 residues. The CDR3 region has the DNA TGTGCCAGCAGTTACACAGAGAATCAGCCCCAGCATTTT. Its protein is CASSYTENQPQHF.

This chain joins TRBV5-1 and TRBJ2-2, with D unclear. In germline, CDR1 is SGHRS, CDR2 YFSETQ. This CDR3 region has 14 residues. Trimming took 1 base from V and 5 from J, leaving 9 bases between them. In nucleotides, the CDR3 is TGCGCCAGCAGCTTGATTACAGCTACCGGGGAGCTGTTTTTT. Encoded protein: CASSLITATGELFF.

About this clone itself: Other DNA sequences of this sample code for an identical CDR3. V usage is TRBV27 and J usage is TRBJ1-2, with 7 bases identical to TRBD1. CDR1 and CDR2 (germline): MNHEY, SMNVEV (reference sequence). J lost 4 bases, V lost 4 bases, and 3 bases had no gene match. This CDR3 is 13 amino acids long. The CDR3 nucleotides read TGTGCCAGCAGTTCACAGGGGACCTATGGCTACACCTTC. Translation gives CASSSQGTYGYTF.

The CDR3 region is CASSPQSWRQNTDTQYF. CDR3 DNA: TGTGCCAGCTCACCACAGTCGTGGAGACAGAACACAGATACGCAGTATTTT. This rearrangement joins TRBV18 to TRBJ2-3, with D maybe TRBD1 (5 bases). This CDR3 region has 17 residues. Germline V CDR1 and CDR2: KGHSH, LQKENI. The V gene lost 1 base and the J gene lost 2 bases, with 16 bases spanning the gap. The entire variable domain, with the rest obtained from reference TRBV18 and TRBJ2-3, is as follows: NAGVMQNPRHLVRRRGQEARLRCSPMKGHSHVYWYRQLPEEGLKFMVYLQKENIIDESGMPKERFSAEFPKEGPSILRIQQVVRGDSAAYFCASSPQSWRQNTDTQYFGPGTRLTVL.

The V call is TRBV5-1, the J call TRBJ1-2; 9 positions match TRBD1. J lost 11 bases, V lost 4 bases, and 9 bases had no gene match. This CDR3 is 13 amino acids long. The germline CDR1 and CDR2 sequences are SGHRS and YFSETQ. Here the CDR3 DNA reads TGCGCCAGCAGCCTGGGGACAGGGACCCTTTACACCTTC. This codes for CASSLGTGTLYTF. The full variable domain, in which reference TRBV5-1 and TRBJ1-2 provide the parts outside the CDR3, is KAGVTQTPRYLIKTRGQQVTLSCSPISGHRSVSWYQQTPGQGLQFLFEYFSETQRNKGNFPGRFSGRQFSNSRSEMNVSTLELGDSALYLCASSLGTGTLYTFGSGTRLTVV.

This rearrangement joins TRBV5-1 to TRBJ1-2; D is possibly TRBD1 (6 bases). The CDR3 extends over 12 amino acids. Germline CDR1 reads SGHRS; CDR2 reads YFSETQ. V was pared by 3 bases and J by 8 bases, with 11 bases between. The CDR3 DNA reads as TGCGCCAGCAGCTCCAGGGGTGGAGGCTACACCTTC. Protein product: CASSSRGGGYTF.

The V gene is TRBV2, the J gene TRBJ2-1, with 15 bases matching TRBD2. V lost 4 bases and J lost 3; bases outside the gene matches: 4. The V gene's germline CDR1 is SNHLY and CDR2 FYNNEI. This CDR3 region has 17 residues. Here the CDR3 DNA reads TGTGCCAGCAGTGGTGGGACTAGCGGGGGGTTCTACAATGAGCAGTTCTTC. Encoded protein: CASSGGTSGGFYNEQFF.

The chain links TRBV4-2 to TRBJ2-1, with 12 positions matching TRBD2. Per germline, CDR1 LGHNA and CDR2 YNFKEQ. V lost 4 bases, J lost 7 bases, and 5 bases stayed unmatched. The CDR3 consists of 15 residues. The CDR3 region is CASSRPGLAGNEQFF. CDR3 nucleotides: TGTGCCAGCAGCCGACCGGGACTAGCGGGTAATGAGCAGTTCTTC.

The chain is built from TRBV29-1 and TRBJ1-2; no clear D. CDR1 is SQVTM, CDR2 ANQGSEA, per germline. Trimming stripped 2 bases from V and 4 bases from J, with 11 bases between. The CDR3 is 13 amino acids. This chain's CDR3 is CSVEHGIPYGYTF. The CDR3 DNA is TGCAGCGTTGAACACGGGATCCCCTATGGCTACACCTTC.

This chain links TRBV5-6 with TRBJ2-7, with 8 bases lining up with TRBD1. The CDR3 consists of 14 residues. CDR1 and CDR2 from the germline V gene are SGHDT and YYEEEE. V trimming: 4 bases; J trimming: 4 bases; junction bases outside the gene matches: 7. The CDR3 reads CASSPRTGKYEQYF. As DNA, the CDR3 is TGTGCCAGCAGCCCGAGGACAGGGAAGTACGAGCAGTACTTC.

This clone occurred a few times. The gene calls are TRBV27 and TRBJ2-7; 7 positions match TRBD2. V lost 3 bases to trimming and J lost 4 bases; unmatched junction nucleotides: 6. The CDR3 covers 14 residues. Germline V lookup: CDR1 MNHEY, CDR2 SMNVEV (reference sequence). The CDR3 bases are TGTGCCAGCAGTTTGAAGGGGAGGGAGTACGAGCAGTACTTC. It codes for CASSLKGREYEQYF.

V is TRBV5-1 and J is TRBJ2-7; the match to TRBD1 covers 7 bases. This CDR3 has 16 amino acids. V shed 4 bases and J 3 bases; nucleotides not matched to a gene: 13. The germline V gene has CDR1 SGHRS and CDR2 YFSETQ. The DNA for the CDR3 is TGCGCCAGCAGCCTAAAACTCCGGGACAGCTTCTACGAGCAGTACTTC. Its protein is CASSLKLRDSFYEQYF. The entire variable domain, with the rest obtained from reference TRBV5-1 and TRBJ2-7, is as follows: KAGVTQTPRYLIKTRGQQVTLSCSPISGHRSVSWYQQTPGQGLQFLFEYFSETQRNKGNFPGRFSGRQFSNSRSEMNVSTLELGDSALYLCASSLKLRDSFYEQYFGPGTRLTVT.

This rearrangement joins TRBV4-3 to TRBJ2-1, with TRBD1 as a possible D gene (5 bases). This CDR3 is 16 amino acids long. CDR1 and CDR2 (germline): LGHNA, YSLEER. Trimming shortened V by 0 bases and J by 12 bases, and 21 bases separated the two germline ends. CDR3 residues: CASSQDLPARTMGQFF. The DNA of the CDR3 is TGCGCCAGCAGCCAAGATCTCCCAGCTCGGACAATGGGGCAGTTCTTC.

This rearrangement joins TRBV6-2 or TRBV6-3 to TRBJ1-3, with D perhaps matching TRBD1 (5 bases). Germline V gene data show CDR1 as MNHEY and CDR2 as SVGEGT. V was clipped by 2 bases and J by 7 bases, with 15 bases between them. The CDR3 consists of 15 residues. The CDR3 bases are TGTGCCAGCAGTTACCCGGGGACTATCGGCAACACCATATATTTT. Translation: CASSYPGTIGNTIYF.

J is TRBJ1-1 and V is TRBV19; D ambiguous. Looked up from germline, CDR1 is LNHDA and CDR2 is SQIVND (reference sequence). The V end was cut by 4 bases, the J end by 0 bases, with 18 bases between. This CDR3 region has 17 residues. The CDR3 coding sequence is TGTGCCAGTAGTACTCGCCGGACGGGGAGGATGAACACTGAAGCTTTCTTT. Its protein is CASSTRRTGRMNTEAFF.

With regard to this clone: Within the sample, other DNA sequences also encode this same CDR3. The chain joins TRBV21-1 to TRBJ1-5; the tabulated D call, TRBD1, remains unverified against the DNA. TRBV21-1 is annotated as a pseudogene. The CDR3 consists of 18 residues. DNA of the CDR3: TGTGCCAGCAGTAAAGGGGGTAAAGGGGTTGTTAGCAATCAGCCCCAGCATTTT. Encoded protein: CASSKGGKGVVSNQPQHF.

This clone has a single count. CDR3 loop: CASSEVAGGPIVTDTQYF. CDR3 DNA sequence: TGTGCCAGCAGTGAGGTAGCGGGAGGGCCTATCGTAACGGATACGCAGTATTTT. The V and J genes are TRBV6-1 and TRBJ2-3, with 11 nucleotides matching TRBD2. Trimming at V came to 3 bases and at J to 6 bases, leaving 14 bases not matched to a gene. The germline V gene encodes CDR1 MNHNS and CDR2 SASEGT. The CDR3 is 18 amino acids.

This chain connects TRBV5-1 to TRBJ2-2; tentatively, D is TRBD1 (5 bases). Germline CDR1 is SGHRS and CDR2 is YFSETQ. There are 14 residues in the CDR3. Between the trimmed V and J ends, which lost 1 base and 8 bases, there was a span of 12 bases. CDR3 bases: TGCGCCAGCAGCTTGTTAGGGGTGGCGGGGGAGCTGTTTTTT. Translated, it gives CASSLLGVAGELFF.

This clone is a singleton in its sample. V is TRBV5-4 and J is TRBJ2-1; D gene ambiguous. This CDR3 has 11 amino acids. Trimming stripped 3 bases from V and 8 bases from J, with 6 bases between. Germline V gene lookup returns CDR1 SGHNT and CDR2 YYREEE (reference sequence). CDR3 sequence: CASSSSYEQFF. CDR3 nucleotides: TGTGCCAGCAGCTCCTCCTATGAGCAGTTCTTC.

The rearrangement links TRBV24-1 to TRBJ2-3, with 8 bases aligning to TRBD2. Unmatched junction bases numbered 5, after V lost 3 bases and J lost 4 bases. Germline V gene lookup returns CDR1 KGHDR and CDR2 SFDVKD. This CDR3 region has 15 residues. The CDR3 DNA is TGTGCCACCAGTGATCGGACTAGCAGTTCAGATACGCAGTATTTT. Residues: CATSDRTSSSDTQYF.

The V gene is TRBV27, the J gene TRBJ2-7; D is perhaps TRBD1 (8 bases). V lost 7 bases, J lost 7 bases, and 17 bases lay in between. CDR1 and CDR2 from the germline V gene are MNHEY and SMNVEV (reference sequence). The CDR3 is 13 residues long. In nucleotides, the CDR3 is TGTGCCAGCAAACGACAGGGGAGGGGAGAGCAGTACTTC. Its translation: CASKRQGRGEQYF.

The chain combines TRBV18 with TRBJ1-6; no firm D call. Looked up from germline, CDR1 is KGHSH and CDR2 is LQKENI. The V and J ends lost 8 bases and 9 bases respectively, with 17 bases between them. This CDR3 has 14 amino acids. Written as DNA, the CDR3 is TGTGCCAGCCAACAGACACCGGTGGGTTCACCCCTCCACTTT. The encoded protein is CASQQTPVGSPLHF.

The chain uses TRBV24-1 and TRBJ1-1, with 9 positions matching TRBD1. The germline V gene encodes CDR1 KGHDR and CDR2 SFDVKD. V dropped 9 bases and J dropped 7; count of bases not matched to a gene: 2. This CDR3 region has 11 residues. CDR3 residues: CATGTGLEAFF. For the CDR3, the DNA is TGTGCCACCGGGACAGGGCTTGAAGCTTTCTTT.

The V call is TRBV10-3, the J call TRBJ2-7; 8 nucleotides agree with TRBD1. Trimming at V came to 2 bases and at J to 7 bases, leaving 10 bases not matched to a gene. The CDR3 is made up of 15 amino acids. Germline values: CDR1 ENHRY, CDR2 SYGVKD. The CDR3 coding sequence is TGTGCCATCAGTGAGCCATCGACAGGGGTCGAAGAGCAGTACTTC. Amino acids: CAISEPSTGVEEQYF.

The J gene is TRBJ1-4, the V gene TRBV13; D is perhaps TRBD1 (5 bases). The CDR3 loop spans 16 amino acids. From germline, CDR1 is PRHDT and CDR2 FYEKMQ (reference sequence). Trimming pared 4 bases from V and 0 bases from J, leaving 12 bases between. In DNA, the CDR3 is TGTGCCAGCAGCTGGGGCCAGCGTGCAACTAATGAAAAACTGTTTTTT. Translation gives CASSWGQRATNEKLFF.

Details on this clone: The sample has other DNA sequences that encode this CDR3 too. This chain links TRBV28 with TRBJ1-2; D perhaps matches TRBD1 (6 bases). The V end was cut by 5 bases, the J end by 5 bases, with 9 bases between. CDR1 MDHEN and CDR2 SYDVKM come from the germline V gene. The length of the CDR3 is 12 residues. The CDR3 bases are TGTGCCAGCAGTCCTACAGGGTATGGCTACACCTTC. Translating gives CASSPTGYGYTF.